This TCR beta chain was retrieved from a study of blood T cell repertoires in COVID-19. Germline V CDR1 and CDR2: DFQATT, SNEGSKA (reference sequence). V dropped 4 bases and J dropped 2; count of bases not matched to a gene: 7. There are 15 residues in the CDR3. Sequencing used immunoSEQ multiplex PCR; TCRdb keeps in-frame clones, though not all of them. This sample yields 200,000 to 250,000 clones, of which about 80% are seen a single time; around 1.8% belongs to the top ten. This clonotype was sampled from a woman aged 80 or over with acute or convalescent COVID-19. The chain is built from TRBV20-1 and TRBJ1-5, with 8 bases matching TRBD1. The sample comprised peripheral blood. For the CDR3, the DNA is TGCAGTGCTAATGAAGGACAGGGTCGCAATCAGCCCCAGCATTTT. Its protein is CSANEGQGRNQPQHF.